Listed here are 32 T cell receptor beta chains from one sample, sequenced in a study of identical twins. From the 5' RACE reads, TCRdb called clonotypes with MiXCR, one entry per CDR3 protein. The sample shows some 760,000 distinct CDR3 sequences, roughly 18% of them seen only once. The same sample was also used in a study of T cells expressing NK-cell markers.

Source material: PBMCs. The receptors come from a woman younger than 30 in good health.

This clonotype was found a few times. V usage is TRBV6-5 and J usage is TRBJ1-6, with D uncertain. CDR3 length equals 10 residues. Trimming shortened V by 9 bases and J by 9 bases, and 6 bases separated the two germline ends. Germline V gene data show CDR1 as MNHEY and CDR2 as SVGAGI. This CDR3 is CASGFSPLHF. The CDR3 nucleotides read TGTGCCAGTGGATTTTCACCCCTCCACTTT.

The chain recombines TRBV10-3 with TRBJ1-1; no clear D. The V gene's germline CDR1 is ENHRY and CDR2 SYGVKD. CDR3 length equals 13 residues. The V and J ends lost 4 bases and 0 bases respectively, with 6 bases between them. The CDR3 DNA reads as TGTGCCATCAGTGGTAAGATGAACACTGAAGCTTTCTTT. Its translation is CAISGKMNTEAFF.

This clonotype was observed a few times. V usage is TRBV6-1 and J usage is TRBJ2-1; D remains unclear. The germline V gene encodes CDR1 MNHNS and CDR2 SASEGT. V lost 7 bases and J 3 bases, leaving 16 bases between the germline ends. The CDR3 is made up of 15 amino acids. The CDR3 DNA follows: TGTGCCAGCACCCCCCAGGTACTCAGCTACAATGAGCAGTTCTTC. It encodes CASTPQVLSYNEQFF.

The chain links TRBV29-1 to TRBJ1-2; a weak D match, TRBD1 (5 bases). V was trimmed by 3 bases and J by 7 bases, leaving 15 bases between them. CDR3 length: 13 residues. Germline-derived CDR1 and CDR2 are SQVTM and ANQGSEA. DNA for the CDR3: TGCAGCGTTGATGGGCAGGGACCGAGTGGCTACACCTTC. This encodes CSVDGQGPSGYTF.

This clonotype was recorded at least ten times. The chain links TRBV20-1 to TRBJ2-7; 11 bases are shared with TRBD2. With 3 bases clipped from V and 4 bases from J, the junction kept 5 bases outside the gene matches. This CDR3 has 14 amino acids. The germline gives CDR1 DFQATT, CDR2 SNEGSKA (reference sequence). The CDR3 here is CSARASGRTYEQYF. The DNA for the CDR3 is TGCAGTGCTAGGGCTAGCGGGAGGACGTACGAGCAGTACTTC.

This clonotype was seen more than once but under ten times. The chain joins TRBV27 to TRBJ2-1; TRBD2 might be the D (5 bases). This CDR3 region has 20 residues. In germline, CDR1 is MNHEY, CDR2 SMNVEV (reference sequence). Between the trimmed V and J ends, which lost 2 bases and 0 bases, there was a span of 23 bases. CDR3 residues: CASSLEAREERKSSYNEQFF. The DNA of the CDR3 is TGTGCCAGCAGTTTAGAGGCCCGGGAAGAGCGGAAAAGCTCCTACAATGAGCAGTTCTTC.

This chain links TRBV7-3 with TRBJ2-1; 14 bases fit TRBD2. This CDR3 comprises 19 residues. CDR1 and CDR2 from the germline V gene are SGHTA and FQGTGA. With 4 bases clipped from V and 0 bases from J, the junction kept 8 bases outside the gene matches. In nucleotides, the CDR3 is TGTGCCAGCAGCTCACCGACTAGCGGGGGGGTGAGCTCCTACAATGAGCAGTTCTTC. Translation gives CASSSPTSGGVSSYNEQFF.

DNA of the CDR3: TGTGCCAGCAGCTCCTCGACAGTCTACACCGGGGAGCTGTTTTTT. This encodes CASSSSTVYTGELFF. V gene TRBV7-9 combines with J gene TRBJ2-2; D may be TRBD1 (5 bases). CDR3 size: 15 residues. V gave up 4 bases and J gave up 3 bases, with 12 bases separating them. Looked up from germline, CDR1 is SEHNR and CDR2 is FQNEAQ (reference sequence).

This clonotype showed up many times. This chain uses TRBV3-1 with TRBJ2-3; D unresolved. CDR3 length equals 13 residues. Germline V lookup: CDR1 LGHDT, CDR2 YNNKEL (reference sequence). Trimming removed 4 bases from V and 7 bases from J, with 12 bases in between. The CDR3 region is CASSLLSRNTQYF. The CDR3 coding sequence is TGTGCCAGCAGCCTACTTAGTAGGAATACGCAGTATTTT.

This sequence joins TRBV6-4 and TRBJ2-1; tentative D call: TRBD2 (6 bases). This CDR3 spans 16 amino acids. Germline CDR1 MRHNA, CDR2 SNTAGT. Trimming left V 3 bases short and J 3 bases short, with 15 bases between. The CDR3 bases are TGTGCCAGCAGTGAGCTGGGACTTGAAGTCTACAATGAGCAGTTCTTC. It is translated as CASSELGLEVYNEQFF.

V and J are TRBV6-2 or TRBV6-3 and TRBJ2-6; 7 positions agree with TRBD2. Trimming removed 3 bases from V and 2 bases from J; junction bases left unmatched: 10. The germline CDR1 and CDR2 sequences are MNHEY and SVGEGT. The CDR3 length is 18 residues. The CDR3 nucleotides read TGTGCCAGCAGTTATTCGGTGGCTAGCGGAACTGGGGCCAACGTCCTGACTTTC. This sequence encodes CASSYSVASGTGANVLTF.

The chain couples TRBV20-1 to TRBJ2-4; D is unresolved. CDR3 length: 12 amino acids. Germline CDR1 reads DFQATT; CDR2 reads SNEGSKA (reference sequence). V lost 3 bases to trimming and J lost 6 bases, with 9 bases between them. CDR3 in DNA: TGCAGTGCTAGCCAGCTAGGAAACATTCAGTACTTC. Translation gives CSASQLGNIQYF.

This clonotype was observed a few times. The J gene is TRBJ1-1, the V gene TRBV6-5; D is ambiguous. The CDR3 extends over 14 amino acids. Trimming cost V 4 bases and J 0 bases, with 9 bases left between them. In germline, CDR1 is MNHEY, CDR2 SVGAGI. In nucleotides, the CDR3 is TGTGCCAGCAGTTCTTCCAATTTGAACACTGAAGCTTTCTTT. The encoded protein is CASSSSNLNTEAFF.

This sequence joins TRBV7-2 and TRBJ1-2; TRBD1 might be the D (5 bases). CDR3 length equals 11 residues. Germline assignment: CDR1 SGHTA and CDR2 FQGNSA. Trimming shortened V by 4 bases and J by 7 bases, and 7 bases separated the two germline ends. In DNA form, the CDR3 reads TGTGCCAGCAGCTGGGACGGTGGCTACACCTTC. As protein: CASSWDGGYTF.

This chain connects TRBV20-1 to TRBJ2-1, with 8 bases aligning to TRBD2. Germline CDR1 and CDR2: DFQATT and SNEGSKA (reference sequence). After removal of 2 bases from V and 3 bases from J, the junction contained 9 bases not matched to a gene. This CDR3 region has 16 residues. CDR3 sequence: CSARLGRGVRYNEQFF. CDR3 coding DNA: TGCAGTGCTAGATTAGGGCGGGGGGTACGCTACAATGAGCAGTTCTTC.

CDR3 DNA: TGTGCCAGCAGCCCCGCACCGGGACAGGGATTTGGGAATGAGCAGTTCTTC. It encodes CASSPAPGQGFGNEQFF. This chain joins TRBV3-1 and TRBJ2-1; TRBD1 matches 9 bases. Trimming took 4 bases from V and 7 from J; bases not matched to a gene: 14. Germline V gene lookup returns CDR1 LGHDT and CDR2 YNNKEL (reference sequence). The CDR3 loop spans 17 amino acids.

The J gene is TRBJ1-1, the V gene TRBV11-1; 8 bases map to TRBD1. V shed 5 bases and J 6 bases; nucleotides not matched to a gene: 8. Germline CDR1 reads SGHAT; CDR2 reads FQDESV (reference sequence). This CDR3 contains 14 residues. The CDR3 sequence: CASSPSLQGAEAFF. The CDR3, as DNA: TGTGCCAGCAGCCCAAGCCTACAGGGGGCTGAAGCTTTCTTT.

This clonotype has a handful of counts. The chain combines TRBV7-9 with TRBJ1-1; D gene unclear. The germline V gene encodes CDR1 SEHNR and CDR2 FQNEAQ (reference sequence). Trimming pared 7 bases from V and 3 bases from J, leaving 9 bases between. The CDR3 is 12 amino acids. CDR3 sequence reads: CASTRLHTEAFF. The CDR3 nucleotides read TGTGCCAGCACCAGGTTACACACTGAAGCTTTCTTT.

This clonotype has a handful of counts. V gene TRBV6-1 combines with J gene TRBJ1-5; TRBD1 matches 7 bases. CDR3 length: 13 residues. Per germline, CDR1 MNHNS and CDR2 SASEGT. Trimming at V came to 7 bases and at J to 6 bases, leaving 6 bases not matched to a gene. The DNA for the CDR3 is TGTGCCAGCAAAGACAGGGTCCCTCAGCCCCAGCATTTT. Its translation is CASKDRVPQPQHF.

This clonotype has a handful of counts. This CDR3 is CSARYISTDTQYF. The CDR3 DNA is TGCAGTGCTAGGTATATTAGCACAGATACGCAGTATTTT. The chain links TRBV20-1 to TRBJ2-3; D unclear. The length of the CDR3 is 13 residues. V was pared by 3 bases and J by 0 bases, with 7 bases between. CDR1 DFQATT and CDR2 SNEGSKA come from the germline V gene (reference sequence).

For this clonotype: Relative to the germline gene, one junction end is altered; a read error may explain this. The chain employs TRBV5-1 and TRBJ2-5, with D perhaps matching TRBD1 (6 bases). Germline loops: CDR1 SGHRS, CDR2 YFSETQ. CDR3 length: 17 amino acids. The CDR3 region has the DNA TGCGCCAGCACCTTGGGGGCCGGGACGGTAGGGTCGGAGACCCAGTACTTC. Translation gives CASTLGAGTVGSETQYF.

This clonotype has just a few counts. This chain links TRBV12-3 or TRBV12-4 with TRBJ2-3, with D maybe TRBD2 (5 bases). The V and J ends lost 10 bases and 1 base respectively, with 15 bases between them. The CDR3 has 14 amino acids. The CDR3 protein is CATIDGRGTDTQYF. DNA of the CDR3: TGTGCCACCATCGATGGGCGGGGCACAGATACGCAGTATTTT.

The DNA of the CDR3 is TGCAGTGCCCTCAGCAGGGGGACTAACACCGGGGAGCTGTTTTTT. It translates to CSALSRGTNTGELFF. The chain has TRBV20-1 and TRBJ2-2; tentative D call: TRBD1 (7 bases). V was pared by 6 bases and J by 2 bases, with 16 bases between. CDR3 length: 15 residues. Germline CDR1 reads DFQATT; CDR2 reads SNEGSKA (reference sequence).

In its sample, this clonotype was seen many times. This chain connects TRBV6-1 to TRBJ1-3; D gene uncertain. CDR3 length: 13 residues. Trimming took 10 bases from V and 0 from J, leaving 10 bases between them. Germline V CDR1 and CDR2: MNHNS, SASEGT. The CDR3 DNA sequence: TGTGCCATCCAGGTACCCTCTGGAAACACCATATATTTT. Translated: CAIQVPSGNTIYF.

This clonotype was observed a handful of times. The V call is TRBV27, the J call TRBJ2-7; 10 positions match TRBD2. Germline V gene data show CDR1 as MNHEY and CDR2 as SMNVEV (reference sequence). The V and J ends lost 5 bases and 6 bases, in that order; junction bases with no gene match: 7. This CDR3 region has 14 residues. The CDR3 DNA is TGTGCCAGCAGTCCCCTAGCGGGAGTCGGCGAGCAGTACTTC. Its protein product is CASSPLAGVGEQYF.

At least ten counts were recorded for this clonotype. One end of the junction is discordant with germline, which a read error may explain. V gene TRBV7-9 combines with J gene TRBJ2-3; 7 bases line up with TRBD2. The CDR3 contains 14 residues. The V gene's germline CDR1 is SEHNR and CDR2 FQNEAQ (reference sequence). The CDR3 nucleotides are TGTGCCAGCAGCTTAGATCCCGCCAGACTAGCTAGGCATTTT. It encodes CASSLDPARLARHF.

This clonotype was seen more than once but under ten times. The rearrangement uses TRBV20-1 and TRBJ2-3, with unresolved D. The germline V gene has CDR1 DFQATT and CDR2 SNEGSKA (reference sequence). V was pared by 0 bases and J by 5 bases, with 6 bases between. The CDR3 length is 12 residues. The CDR3, as DNA: TGCAGTGCTAGAGATCAAGGAGATACGCAGTATTTT. Protein sequence: CSARDQGDTQYF.

The J gene is TRBJ2-7, the V gene TRBV7-2; D uncertain. CDR1 SGHTA and CDR2 FQGNSA come from the germline V gene. The CDR3 is 14 residues long. V lost 1 base and J lost 3, with 10 bases in between. The CDR3 DNA reads TGTGCCAGCAGCTTAGTCGAGTTTGTCTACGAGCAGTACTTC. Residues: CASSLVEFVYEQYF.

This clonotype was counted ten times or more. In DNA form, the CDR3 reads TGTGCCAGCAGCCCTCGGGCCCAAGCCGGGGAGCTGTTTTTT. Its translation: CASSPRAQAGELFF. This chain links TRBV12-3 or TRBV12-4 with TRBJ2-2; D gene ambiguous. The CDR3 is made up of 14 amino acids. V was cut by 6 bases and J by 6 bases, with 14 bases left in between.

The chain couples TRBV11-2 to TRBJ2-3; 7 nucleotides match TRBD2. CDR1 is SGHAT and CDR2 is FQNNGV in the germline V gene. V was pared by 6 bases and J by 0 bases, with 6 bases of the junction left unmatched. The CDR3 extends over 15 amino acids. The CDR3 sequence is CASSLAVASTDTQYF. CDR3 coding DNA: TGTGCCAGCAGTCTAGCGGTTGCTAGCACAGATACGCAGTATTTT.

The chain employs TRBV12-3 or TRBV12-4 and TRBJ1-1; the D gene is possibly TRBD1 (6 bases). Trimming pared 2 bases from V and 6 bases from J, leaving 22 bases between. The CDR3 sequence is 17 residues long. The CDR3 region is CASSLSGAWGSGSEAFF. CDR3 coding DNA: TGTGCCAGCAGTTTATCGGGGGCGTGGGGATCCGGGTCTGAAGCTTTCTTT.

This clonotype turned up a few times. The chain joins TRBV3-1 to TRBJ2-7, with D possibly being TRBD2 (5 bases). Germline CDR1 is LGHDT and CDR2 is YNNKEL (reference sequence). V was cut by 0 bases and J by 9 bases, with 12 bases left in between. CDR3 length: 13 residues. The CDR3 DNA follows: TGTGCCAGCAGCCAAGAATGGGCCGCGGGGCAGTACTTC. Encoded protein: CASSQEWAAGQYF.